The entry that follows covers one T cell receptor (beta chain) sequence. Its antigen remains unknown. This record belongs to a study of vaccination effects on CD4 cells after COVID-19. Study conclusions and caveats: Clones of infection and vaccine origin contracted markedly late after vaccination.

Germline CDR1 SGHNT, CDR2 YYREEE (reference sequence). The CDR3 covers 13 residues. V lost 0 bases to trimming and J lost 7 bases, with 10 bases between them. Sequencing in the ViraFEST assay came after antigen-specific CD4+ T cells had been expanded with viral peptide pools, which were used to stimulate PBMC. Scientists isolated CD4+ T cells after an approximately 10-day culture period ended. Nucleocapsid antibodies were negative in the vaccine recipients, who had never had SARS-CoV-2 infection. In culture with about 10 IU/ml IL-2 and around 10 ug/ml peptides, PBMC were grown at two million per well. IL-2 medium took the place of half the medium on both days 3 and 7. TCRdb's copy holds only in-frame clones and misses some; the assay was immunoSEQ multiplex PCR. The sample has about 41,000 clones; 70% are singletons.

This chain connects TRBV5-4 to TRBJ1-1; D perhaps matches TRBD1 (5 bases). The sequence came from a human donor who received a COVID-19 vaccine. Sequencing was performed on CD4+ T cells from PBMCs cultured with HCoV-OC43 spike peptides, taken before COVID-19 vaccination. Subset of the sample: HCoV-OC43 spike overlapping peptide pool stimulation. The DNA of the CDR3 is TGTGCCAGCAGCTTGGGCAGGGAGGTTGAAGCTTTCTTT. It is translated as CASSLGREVEAFF.